This TCR beta chain is from a study of T cell responses to AZD1222 COVID-19 vaccine. Study information: Pooling covered second doses at about 4 or about 12 weeks. Study results and limitations: Clonal diversity was possibly underestimated, and white British individuals and females predominated among donors. Baseline serology detected seropositivity in only six AZD1222 recipients.

The germline V gene encodes CDR1 MNHEY and CDR2 SVGEGT. The CDR3 totals 14 residues. Trimming removed 7 bases from V and 2 bases from J, with 15 bases in between. Data came from immunoSEQ multiplex PCR; TCRdb stores just in-frame clones and leaves some out. The data contain some 160,000 clones, roughly 90% of them seen just once; the ten biggest clones take up roughly 1.6%. Concerning this clone: The target antigen is unknown.

The TCR sequence derives from an adult in good health. The rearrangement uses TRBV6-2 or TRBV6-3 and TRBJ2-7; D might be TRBD2 (5 bases). The sequencing used peripheral blood, collected on day 0 of AZD1222 vaccination. The chain's CDR3 is CASTPIGNAYEQYF. The CDR3 region has the DNA TGTGCCAGCACCCCCATCGGGAACGCCTACGAGCAGTACTTC.